What follows are 19 T cell receptor beta chains derived from one specimen sequenced in a study of T cell responses to AZD1222 COVID-19 vaccine. Sequencing was performed with immunoSEQ multiplex PCR; in TCRdb, only in-frame clones are kept and a portion is missing. Here the sample spans 70,000 to 100,000 clones, around 90% being singletons. The material was peripheral blood, obtained 28 days after the second AZD1222 dose. Receptors originate from an adult who received the AZD1222 COVID-19 vaccine.

The chain links TRBV13 to TRBJ1-1, with a tentative D call TRBD1 (6 bases). The CDR3 runs to 16 residues. CDR1 and CDR2 from the germline V gene are PRHDT and FYEKMQ (reference sequence). The V gene lost 7 bases and the J gene lost 7 bases, with 25 bases spanning the gap. CDR3 nucleotides: TGTGCCAGCACCTTCTCTTCGGGGGGGGCAGTGATTGAAGCTTTCTTT. This codes for CASTFSSGGAVIEAFF.

The chain joins TRBV6-6 to TRBJ2-5; a weak D match, TRBD1 (6 bases). The germline V gene has CDR1 MNHNY and CDR2 SVGAGI (reference sequence). V was cut by 6 bases and J by 4 bases, with 12 bases left in between. This CDR3 has 13 residues. CDR3 in DNA: TGTGCCAGCAGACTCGGACAGCTAGAGACCCAGTACTTC. Amino acid sequence: CASRLGQLETQYF.

The chain carries TRBV27 and TRBJ2-7; 9 nucleotides match TRBD2. V lost 7 bases to trimming and J lost 1 base; unmatched junction nucleotides: 5. Germline CDR1 MNHEY, CDR2 SMNVEV (reference sequence). The CDR3 length is 14 residues. CDR3 in amino acids: CASKSGGPSYEQYF. The CDR3 nucleotides read TGTGCCAGCAAGAGCGGGGGGCCTTCCTACGAGCAGTACTTC.

The chain carries TRBV4-2 and TRBJ2-1; D gene unclear. This CDR3 contains 12 residues. CDR1 and CDR2 (germline): LGHNA, YNFKEQ. V was pared by 0 bases and J by 10 bases, with 7 bases between. CDR3 DNA: TGTGCCAGCAGCCAAGATAACTCGGAGCAGTTCTTC. This gives the protein CASSQDNSEQFF.

The V gene is TRBV19, the J gene TRBJ1-1, with D possibly TRBD1 on 5 matching bases. CDR3 length: 14 amino acids. V lost 7 bases and J 5 bases, leaving 17 bases between the germline ends. Germline-derived CDR1 and CDR2 are LNHDA and SQIVND (reference sequence). The CDR3 loop reads CASTTVQGGTEAFF. Written as DNA, the CDR3 is TGTGCCAGTACCACAGTTCAGGGCGGAACTGAAGCTTTCTTT.

The V call is TRBV29-1, the J call TRBJ2-1, with TRBD1 identical over 7 bases. Germline V gene lookup returns CDR1 SQVTM and CDR2 ANQGSEA. CDR3 length: 13 amino acids. The V gene end was trimmed by 4 bases and the J gene end by 4 bases; junction bases not matched to a gene: 4. The DNA of the CDR3 is TGCAGCGTTGTTGCACAGGGGTACAATGAGCAGTTCTTC. This codes for CSVVAQGYNEQFF.

V usage is TRBV12-3 or TRBV12-4 and J usage is TRBJ1-2; no clear D gene. The CDR3 consists of 13 residues. V dropped 3 bases and J dropped 4 bases, with 9 bases sitting between them. CDR3 DNA: TGTGCCAGCAGTTTCTCAGAAGTCTATGGCTACACCTTC. It encodes CASSFSEVYGYTF.

The chain combines TRBV2 with TRBJ1-1; no clear D. This CDR3 is built from 12 residues. Germline V gene sequence: CDR1 SNHLY, CDR2 FYNNEI. The V gene lost 5 bases and the J gene lost 2 bases, with 6 bases spanning the gap. The DNA of the CDR3 is TGTGCCAGCAGTCAAACCAACACTGAAGCTTTCTTT. It translates to CASSQTNTEAFF.

The rearrangement joins TRBV19 to TRBJ2-1; D remains unclear. Trimming took 5 bases from V and 1 from J, leaving 12 bases between them. From germline, CDR1 is LNHDA and CDR2 SQIVND (reference sequence). The CDR3 covers 15 residues. The CDR3 sequence: CASSSGRNSYNEQFF. The CDR3 nucleotides read TGTGCCAGTAGTTCCGGACGAAATTCCTACAATGAGCAGTTCTTC. Full variable domain (missing parts from reference TRBV19 and TRBJ2-1): DGGITQSPKYLFRKEGQNVTLSCEQNLNHDAMYWYRQDPGQGLRLIYYSQIVNDFQKGDIAEGYSVSREKKESFPLTVTSAQKNPTAFYLCASSSGRNSYNEQFFGPGTRLTVL.

The chain carries TRBV5-1 and TRBJ1-1; D might be TRBD1 (6 bases). This CDR3 is built from 16 residues. V lost 4 bases and J 1 base, leaving 17 bases between the germline ends. The V gene's germline CDR1 is SGHRS and CDR2 YFSETQ. The CDR3 loop reads CASSPARTATNTEAFF. The CDR3 nucleotides are TGCGCCAGCAGCCCGGCTCGGACAGCGACGAACACTGAAGCTTTCTTT. Looking up the rest from reference TRBV5-1 and TRBJ1-1 gives the full variable domain: KAGVTQTPRYLIKTRGQQVTLSCSPISGHRSVSWYQQTPGQGLQFLFEYFSETQRNKGNFPGRFSGRQFSNSRSEMNVSTLELGDSALYLCASSPARTATNTEAFFGQGTRLTVV.

V is TRBV4-1 and J is TRBJ1-3; the D is unclear. Germline assignment: CDR1 MGHRA and CDR2 YSYEKL. This CDR3 comprises 16 residues. Trimming stripped 3 bases from V and 4 bases from J, with 16 bases between. The CDR3: CASSHPAGDAGNTIYF. The CDR3 nucleotides are TGCGCCAGCAGCCACCCCGCCGGGGATGCCGGAAACACCATATATTTT.

This rearrangement joins TRBV18 to TRBJ1-4; a weak D match, TRBD1 (6 bases). This CDR3 is built from 15 residues. Germline loops: CDR1 KGHSH, CDR2 LQKENI. V was pared by 2 bases and J by 3 bases, with 10 bases between. The CDR3 region is CASSPTGNANEKLFF. Written as DNA, the CDR3 is TGTGCCAGCTCACCAACAGGGAATGCTAATGAAAAACTGTTTTTT.

The chain couples TRBV21-1 to TRBJ1-1. TRBV21-1 is a pseudogene locus. The CDR3 extends over 17 amino acids. The DNA for the CDR3 is TGTGCCAGCAGAACCTTCGGGGGGGGCCATATGAACACTGAAGCTTTCTTT. Amino acid sequence: CASRTFGGGHMNTEAFF.

This clone has just one count. The chain has TRBV6-5 and TRBJ1-2; D possibly corresponds to TRBD1 (6 bases). CDR1 MNHEY and CDR2 SVGAGI come from the germline V gene. V was shortened by 2 bases and J by 3 bases, with 7 bases between the two germline ends. This CDR3 comprises 13 residues. Here the CDR3 DNA reads TGTGCCAGCAGTTACGAGGGGGACTATGGCTACACCTTC. This encodes CASSYEGDYGYTF.

V is TRBV29-1 and J is TRBJ1-2; 8 nucleotides line up with TRBD1. CDR3 length equals 13 residues. V shed 7 bases, J shed 4 bases, and the junction held 8 bases outside the gene matches. Germline V gives CDR1 SQVTM, CDR2 ANQGSEA. This chain's CDR3 is CSGGTGHSYGYTF. As DNA, the CDR3 is TGCAGCGGTGGGACAGGCCATTCCTATGGCTACACCTTC. Full variable domain (rest looked up from reference TRBV29-1 and TRBJ1-2): SAVISQKPSRDICQRGTSLTIQCQVDSQVTMMFWYRQQPGQSLTLIATANQGSEATYESGFVIDKFPISRPNLTFSTLTVSNMSPEDSSIYLCSGGTGHSYGYTFGSGTRLTVV.

V usage is TRBV13 and J usage is TRBJ2-1; D ambiguous. The CDR3 spans 18 residues. V was trimmed by 4 bases and J by 4 bases, leaving 23 bases between them. The germline V gene has CDR1 PRHDT and CDR2 FYEKMQ (reference sequence). CDR3 DNA: TGTGCCAGCAGCTCCCCAGACTCCGCCCGGGCGAGATACAATGAGCAGTTCTTC. Translation gives CASSSPDSARARYNEQFF.

V usage is TRBV29-1 and J usage is TRBJ1-1; 9 bases map to TRBD1. Trimming removed 7 bases from V and 3 bases from J; junction bases left unmatched: 9. This CDR3 has 14 amino acids. The germline V gene has CDR1 SQVTM and CDR2 ANQGSEA. CDR3 coding DNA: TGCAGCGCCTCGACAGGGGGAGCGGACACTGAAGCTTTCTTT. It encodes CSASTGGADTEAFF. The entire variable domain, with the rest obtained from reference TRBV29-1 and TRBJ1-1, is as follows: SAVISQKPSRDICQRGTSLTIQCQVDSQVTMMFWYRQQPGQSLTLIATANQGSEATYESGFVIDKFPISRPNLTFSTLTVSNMSPEDSSIYLCSASTGGADTEAFFGQGTRLTVV.

This clone was picked up one time. The chain employs TRBV4-1 and TRBJ1-6; weak D call: TRBD1 (5 bases). The CDR3 covers 16 residues. Trimming removed 0 bases at V and 5 bases at J, with 11 bases between. The germline CDR1 and CDR2 sequences are MGHRA and YSYEKL. The CDR3 sequence is CASSQDPGINNSPLHF. The CDR3 bases are TGCGCCAGCAGCCAAGATCCAGGGATTAATAATTCACCCCTCCACTTT.

CDR3 bases: TGTGCCAGCAGTTCAGACAGGCCTTATGGCTACACCTTC. It encodes CASSSDRPYGYTF. V gene TRBV12-3 or TRBV12-4 combines with J gene TRBJ1-2; tentatively, D is TRBD1 (6 bases). V lost 4 bases and J lost 5, with 11 bases in between. The CDR3 spans 13 residues.